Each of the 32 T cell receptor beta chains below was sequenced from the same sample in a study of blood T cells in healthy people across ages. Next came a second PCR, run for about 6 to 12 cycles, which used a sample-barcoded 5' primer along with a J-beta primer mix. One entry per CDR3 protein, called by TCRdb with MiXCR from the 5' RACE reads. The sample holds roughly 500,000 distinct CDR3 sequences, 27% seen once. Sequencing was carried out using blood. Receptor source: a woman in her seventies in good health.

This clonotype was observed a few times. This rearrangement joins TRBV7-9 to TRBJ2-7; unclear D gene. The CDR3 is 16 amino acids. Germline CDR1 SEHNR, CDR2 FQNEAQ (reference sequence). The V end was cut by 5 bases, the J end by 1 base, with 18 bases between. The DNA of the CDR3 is TGTGCCAGCAGCACTACAATTATGGGTGGATCCTACGAGCAGTACTTC. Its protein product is CASSTTIMGGSYEQYF.

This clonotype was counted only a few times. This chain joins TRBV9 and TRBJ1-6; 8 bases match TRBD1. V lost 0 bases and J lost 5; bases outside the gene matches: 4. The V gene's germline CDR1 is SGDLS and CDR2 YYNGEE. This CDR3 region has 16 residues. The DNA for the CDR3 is TGTGCCAGCAGCGTAGCCACAGGGGGTCATAATTCACCCCTCCACTTT. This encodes CASSVATGGHNSPLHF.

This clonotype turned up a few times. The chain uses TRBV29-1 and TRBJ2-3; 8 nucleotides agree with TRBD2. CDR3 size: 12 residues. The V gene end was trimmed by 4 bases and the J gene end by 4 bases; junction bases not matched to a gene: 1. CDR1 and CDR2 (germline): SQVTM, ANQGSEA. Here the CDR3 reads CSVAGGSDTQYF. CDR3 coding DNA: TGCAGCGTTGCGGGGGGGTCAGATACGCAGTATTTT.

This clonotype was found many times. The DNA of the CDR3 is TGCGCCAGCAGCCAAGGAACAGGCTTGGGAAAACTGTTTTTT. Encoded protein: CASSQGTGLGKLFF. This chain uses TRBV4-3 with TRBJ1-4; tentative D call: TRBD1 (5 bases). The CDR3 has 14 amino acids. Germline V lookup: CDR1 LGHNA, CDR2 YSLEER. Trimming cost V 1 base and J 10 bases, with 13 bases left between them.

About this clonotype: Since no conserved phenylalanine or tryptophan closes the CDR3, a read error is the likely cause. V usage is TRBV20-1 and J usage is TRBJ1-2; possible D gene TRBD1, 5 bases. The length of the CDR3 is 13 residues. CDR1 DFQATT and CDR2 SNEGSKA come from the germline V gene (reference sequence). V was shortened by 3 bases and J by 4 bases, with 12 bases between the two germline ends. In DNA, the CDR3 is TGCAGTGCTAGGGGGGTGGCCTTCTATGGCTACACCCTC. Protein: CSARGVAFYGYTL.

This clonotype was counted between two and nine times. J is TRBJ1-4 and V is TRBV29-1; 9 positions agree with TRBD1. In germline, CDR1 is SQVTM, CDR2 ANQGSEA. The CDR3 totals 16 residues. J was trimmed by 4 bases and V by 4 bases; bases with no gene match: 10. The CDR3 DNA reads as TGCAGCGTTGCGGGACAGGGTCTAGTGGGTAATGAAAAACTGTTTTTT. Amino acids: CSVAGQGLVGNEKLFF.

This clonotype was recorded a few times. CDR3 amino acids: CSARTGGMETQYF. CDR3 coding DNA: TGCAGTGCTCGGACAGGGGGTATGGAGACCCAGTACTTC. The chain joins TRBV20-1 to TRBJ2-5; 10 nucleotides align to TRBD1. The CDR3 totals 13 residues. Germline loops: CDR1 DFQATT, CDR2 SNEGSKA (reference sequence). V lost 5 bases to trimming and J lost 5 bases; unmatched junction nucleotides: 5.

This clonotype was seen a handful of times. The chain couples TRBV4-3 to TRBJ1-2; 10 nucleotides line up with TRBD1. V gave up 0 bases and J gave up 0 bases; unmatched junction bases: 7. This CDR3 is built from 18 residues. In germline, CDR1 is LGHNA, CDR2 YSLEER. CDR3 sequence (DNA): TGCGCCAGCAGCCAAGATCGACTGGGGACAGGGGCTAACTATGGCTACACCTTC. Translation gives CASSQDRLGTGANYGYTF.

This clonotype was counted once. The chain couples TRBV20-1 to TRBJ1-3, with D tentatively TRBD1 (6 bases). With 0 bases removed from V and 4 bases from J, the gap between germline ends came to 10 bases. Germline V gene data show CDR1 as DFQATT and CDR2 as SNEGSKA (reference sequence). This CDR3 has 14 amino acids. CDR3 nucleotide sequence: TGCAGTGCTAGAGATGGACAGCAGGGAAACACCATATATTTT. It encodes CSARDGQQGNTIYF.

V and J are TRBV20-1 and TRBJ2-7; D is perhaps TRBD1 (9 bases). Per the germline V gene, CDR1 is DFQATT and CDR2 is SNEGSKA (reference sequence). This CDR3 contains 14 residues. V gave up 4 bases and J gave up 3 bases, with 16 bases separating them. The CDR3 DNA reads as TGCAGTGCTAATAGCGGGACAGGGATCTACGAGCAGTACTTC. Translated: CSANSGTGIYEQYF.

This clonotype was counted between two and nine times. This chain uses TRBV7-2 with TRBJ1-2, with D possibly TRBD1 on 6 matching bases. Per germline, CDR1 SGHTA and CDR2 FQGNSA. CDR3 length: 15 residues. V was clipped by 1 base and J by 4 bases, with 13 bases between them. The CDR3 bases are TGTGCCAGCAGCTTAGGCTCACAGGGCGGCTATGGCTACACCTTC. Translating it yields CASSLGSQGGYGYTF.

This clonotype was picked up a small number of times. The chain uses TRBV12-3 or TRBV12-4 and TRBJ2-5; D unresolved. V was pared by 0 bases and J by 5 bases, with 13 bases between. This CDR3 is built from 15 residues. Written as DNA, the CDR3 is TGTGCCAGCAGTTTAGCGGGCAAGGGTTTGGAGACCCAGTACTTC. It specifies CASSLAGKGLETQYF.

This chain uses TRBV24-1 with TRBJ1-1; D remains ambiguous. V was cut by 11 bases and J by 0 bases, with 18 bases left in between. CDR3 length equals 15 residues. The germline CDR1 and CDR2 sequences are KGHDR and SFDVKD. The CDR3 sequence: CASSQLLGVNTEAFF. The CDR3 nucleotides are TGTGCCAGCAGCCAACTACTTGGGGTGAACACTGAAGCTTTCTTT.

This CDR3 reads CSVLQGQGSYGYTF. The CDR3 DNA follows: TGCAGCGTCCTCCAAGGACAGGGGTCATATGGCTACACCTTC. This sequence joins TRBV29-1 and TRBJ1-2; 9 bases agree with TRBD1. V shed 6 bases, J shed 5 bases, and the junction held 10 bases outside the gene matches. This CDR3 has 14 residues. The germline V gene has CDR1 SQVTM and CDR2 ANQGSEA.

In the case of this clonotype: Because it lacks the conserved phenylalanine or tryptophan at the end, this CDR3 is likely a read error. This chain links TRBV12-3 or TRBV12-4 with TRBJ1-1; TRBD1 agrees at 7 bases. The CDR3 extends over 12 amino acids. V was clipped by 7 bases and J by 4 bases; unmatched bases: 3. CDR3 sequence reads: CASTDRATEAFL. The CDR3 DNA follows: TGTGCCAGCACCGACAGGGCCACTGAAGCTTTCCTT.

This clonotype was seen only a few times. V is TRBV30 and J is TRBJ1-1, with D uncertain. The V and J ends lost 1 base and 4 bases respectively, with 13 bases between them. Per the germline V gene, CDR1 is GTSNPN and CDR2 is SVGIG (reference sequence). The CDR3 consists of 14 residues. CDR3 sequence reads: CAWSGPFLGTEAFF. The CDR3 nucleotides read TGTGCCTGGAGTGGCCCCTTTTTGGGCACTGAAGCTTTCTTT.

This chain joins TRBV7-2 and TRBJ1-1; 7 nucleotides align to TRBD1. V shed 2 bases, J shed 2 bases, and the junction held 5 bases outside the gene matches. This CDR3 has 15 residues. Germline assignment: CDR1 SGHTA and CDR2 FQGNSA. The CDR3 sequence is CASSLWGQINTEAFF. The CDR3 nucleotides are TGTGCCAGCAGCTTATGGGGACAGATTAACACTGAAGCTTTCTTT.

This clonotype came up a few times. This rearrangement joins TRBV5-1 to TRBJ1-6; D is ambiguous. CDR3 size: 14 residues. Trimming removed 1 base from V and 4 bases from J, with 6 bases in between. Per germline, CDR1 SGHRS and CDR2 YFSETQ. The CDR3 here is CASSLTQYNSPLHF. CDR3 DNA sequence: TGCGCCAGCAGCTTGACACAGTATAATTCACCCCTCCACTTT.

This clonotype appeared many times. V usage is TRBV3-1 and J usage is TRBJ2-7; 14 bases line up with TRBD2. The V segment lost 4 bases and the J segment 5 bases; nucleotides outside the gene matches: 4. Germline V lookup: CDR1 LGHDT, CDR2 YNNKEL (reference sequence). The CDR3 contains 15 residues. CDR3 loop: CASSRGLAGVDEQYF. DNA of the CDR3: TGTGCCAGCAGCCGGGGACTAGCGGGGGTCGACGAGCAGTACTTC.

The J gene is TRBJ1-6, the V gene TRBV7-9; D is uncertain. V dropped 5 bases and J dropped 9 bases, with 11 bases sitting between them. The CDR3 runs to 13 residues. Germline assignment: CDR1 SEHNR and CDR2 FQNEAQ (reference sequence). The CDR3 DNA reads TGTGCCAGCAGCACCACCGGCGGTTCACCCCTCCACTTT. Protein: CASSTTGGSPLHF.

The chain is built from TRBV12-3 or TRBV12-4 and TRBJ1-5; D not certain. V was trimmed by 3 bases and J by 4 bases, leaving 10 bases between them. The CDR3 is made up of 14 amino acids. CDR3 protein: CASSFLMENQPQHF. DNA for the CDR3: TGTGCCAGCAGTTTTTTAATGGAAAATCAGCCCCAGCATTTT.

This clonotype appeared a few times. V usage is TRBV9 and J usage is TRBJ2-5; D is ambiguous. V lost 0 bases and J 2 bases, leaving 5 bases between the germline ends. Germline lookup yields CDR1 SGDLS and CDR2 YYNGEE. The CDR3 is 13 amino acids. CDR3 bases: TGTGCCAGCAGCGTAGGGTGGCAAGAGACCCAGTACTTC. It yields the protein CASSVGWQETQYF.

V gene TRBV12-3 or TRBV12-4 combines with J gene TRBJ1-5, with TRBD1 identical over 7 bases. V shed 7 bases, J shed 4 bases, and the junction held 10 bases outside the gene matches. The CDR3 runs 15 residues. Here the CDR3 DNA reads TGTGCCAGCACCTCAGCAGGGGGGCTAAATCAGCCCCAGCATTTT. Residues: CASTSAGGLNQPQHF.

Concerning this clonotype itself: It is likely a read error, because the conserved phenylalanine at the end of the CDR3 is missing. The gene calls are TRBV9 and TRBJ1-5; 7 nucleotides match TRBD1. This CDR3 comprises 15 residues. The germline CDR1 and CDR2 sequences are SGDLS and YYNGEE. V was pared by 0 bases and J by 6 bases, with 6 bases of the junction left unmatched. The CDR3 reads CASSVGQGIGQPQHL. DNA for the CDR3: TGTGCCAGCAGCGTAGGACAGGGAATTGGTCAGCCCCAGCATCTT.

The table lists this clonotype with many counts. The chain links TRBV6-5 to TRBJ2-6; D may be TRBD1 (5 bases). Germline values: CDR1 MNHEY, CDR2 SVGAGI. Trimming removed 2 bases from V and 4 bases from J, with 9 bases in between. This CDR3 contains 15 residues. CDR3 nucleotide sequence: TGTGCCAGCAGTTACCAGGGCTCCGGGGCCAACGTCCTGACTTTC. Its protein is CASSYQGSGANVLTF.

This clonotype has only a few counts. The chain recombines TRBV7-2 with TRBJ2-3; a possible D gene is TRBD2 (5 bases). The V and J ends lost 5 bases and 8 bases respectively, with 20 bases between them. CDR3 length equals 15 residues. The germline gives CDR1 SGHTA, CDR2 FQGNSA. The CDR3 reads CASSPWTEASATQYF. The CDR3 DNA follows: TGTGCCAGCAGCCCTTGGACGGAGGCTAGTGCTACGCAGTATTTT.

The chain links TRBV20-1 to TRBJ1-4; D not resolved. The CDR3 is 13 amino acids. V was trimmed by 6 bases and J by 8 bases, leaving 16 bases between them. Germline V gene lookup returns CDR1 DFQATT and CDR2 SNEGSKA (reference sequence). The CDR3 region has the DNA TGCAGTGCCCAAAGGACCCTCGGGGAAAAACTGTTTTTT. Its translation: CSAQRTLGEKLFF.

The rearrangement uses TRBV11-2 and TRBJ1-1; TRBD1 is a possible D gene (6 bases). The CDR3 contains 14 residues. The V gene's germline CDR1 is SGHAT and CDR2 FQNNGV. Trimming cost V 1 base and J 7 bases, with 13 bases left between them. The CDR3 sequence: CASSLAGGAGEAFF. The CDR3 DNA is TGTGCCAGCAGCTTAGCCGGGGGCGCCGGTGAAGCTTTCTTT. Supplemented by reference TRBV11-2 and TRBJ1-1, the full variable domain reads EAGVAQSPRYKIIEKRQSVAFWCNPISGHATLYWYQQILGQGPKLLIQFQNNGVVDDSQLPKDRFSAERLKGVDSTLKIQPAKLEDSAVYLCASSLAGGAGEAFFGQGTRLTVV.

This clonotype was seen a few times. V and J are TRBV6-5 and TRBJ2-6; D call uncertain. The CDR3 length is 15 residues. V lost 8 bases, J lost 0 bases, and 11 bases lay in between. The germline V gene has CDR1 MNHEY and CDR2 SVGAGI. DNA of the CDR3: TGTGCCAGCTCCTCTGCGGCCTCTGGGGCCAACGTCCTGACTTTC. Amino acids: CASSSAASGANVLTF.

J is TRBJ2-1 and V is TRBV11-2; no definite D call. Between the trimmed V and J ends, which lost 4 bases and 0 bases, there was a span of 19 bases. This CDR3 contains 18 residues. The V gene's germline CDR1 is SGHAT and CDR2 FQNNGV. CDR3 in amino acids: CASSSSYSIYTSYNEQFF. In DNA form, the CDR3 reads TGTGCCAGCAGCTCCTCGTACTCTATATACACCTCCTACAATGAGCAGTTCTTC. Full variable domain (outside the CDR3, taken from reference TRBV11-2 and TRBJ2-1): EAGVAQSPRYKIIEKRQSVAFWCNPISGHATLYWYQQILGQGPKLLIQFQNNGVVDDSQLPKDRFSAERLKGVDSTLKIQPAKLEDSAVYLCASSSSYSIYTSYNEQFFGPGTRLTVL.

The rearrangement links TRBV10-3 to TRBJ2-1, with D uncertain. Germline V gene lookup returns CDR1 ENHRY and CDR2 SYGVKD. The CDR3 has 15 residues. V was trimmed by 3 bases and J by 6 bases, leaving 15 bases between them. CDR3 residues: CAISDEERIVNEQFF. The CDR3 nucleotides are TGTGCCATCAGTGATGAAGAAAGGATCGTCAATGAGCAGTTCTTC.

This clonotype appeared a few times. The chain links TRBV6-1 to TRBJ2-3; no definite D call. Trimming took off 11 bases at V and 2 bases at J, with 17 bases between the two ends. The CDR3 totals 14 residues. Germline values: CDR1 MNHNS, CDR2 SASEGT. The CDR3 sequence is CAGDWGRDTDTQYF. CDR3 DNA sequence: TGTGCCGGCGACTGGGGAAGGGACACAGATACGCAGTATTTT.